This is a list of T cell receptor beta chains from one sample in a study of blood T cells in healthy people across ages. TCRdb passed the 5' RACE reads through MiXCR, listing each CDR3 protein once. The table includes roughly 700,000 distinct CDR3 sequences, more than 40% detected once. Sequencing was done on a sample of blood. The receptors here all came from an older woman in good health. Each CDR3 is given with its conserved first and last residue. A D gene is named only where the DNA matches it firmly. For some rows the clone size is stated as once, few or many, or as a class when expanded; others skip it.

D: NA
J: TRBJ2-7
V: TRBV7-2
size: NA
DNA: TGTGCCAGCAGCTTTTACCCGAGCTACGAGCAGTACTTC
CDR3: CASSFYPSYEQYF

D: NA
J: TRBJ2-7
V: TRBV15
size: NA
DNA: TGTGCCACCAGCAGAGATCGGGACACGACCTACGAGCAGTACTTC
CDR3: CATSRDRDTTYEQYF

D: TRBD1
J: TRBJ2-7
V: TRBV28
size: many
DNA: TGTGCCAGTACAGGGGGCTCCTACGAGCAGTACTTC
CDR3: CASTGGSYEQYF

D: NA
J: TRBJ2-1
V: TRBV5-1
size: NA
DNA: TGCGCCAGCAGCTTACTCGACAACTCCTACAATGAGCAGTTCTTC
CDR3: CASSLLDNSYNEQFF

D: TRBD2
J: TRBJ2-1
V: TRBV28
size: NA
DNA: TGTGCCAGCAGTTTGCGTATTTGGGCTAGCGGGAGGGGGGGCTCCTACAATGAGCAGTTCTTC
CDR3: CASSLRIWASGRGGSYNEQFF

D: NA
J: TRBJ2-7
V: TRBV6-2/TRBV6-3
size: NA
DNA: TGTGCCAGCAGTTACCAGTCTTCCCCCTACGAGCAGTACTTC
CDR3: CASSYQSSPYEQYF

D: TRBD1
J: TRBJ2-1
V: TRBV28
size: NA
DNA: TGTGCCAGCTATGGCGGGGACAGGGGGACTTACAATGAGCAGTTCTTC
CDR3: CASYGGDRGTYNEQFF

D: NA
J: TRBJ1-2
V: TRBV2
size: once
DNA: TGTGCCAGCAACCCCGAAGGGGGGGATGGCTACACCTTC
CDR3: CASNPEGGDGYTF

D: NA
J: TRBJ1-4
V: TRBV18
size: NA
DNA: TGTGCCAGCTCACTAAATACAGGGCGAGGAGAAAAACTGTTTTTT
CDR3: CASSLNTGRGEKLFF

D: TRBD2
J: TRBJ2-7
V: TRBV25-1
size: NA
DNA: TGTGCCAGCAGTGAATCACTAGCGGGAGTGTACGAGCAGTACTTC
CDR3: CASSESLAGVYEQYF

D: NA
J: TRBJ2-7
V: TRBV7-2
size: NA
DNA: TGTGCCAGCGGCTTAAGTATGCGCGAGCAGTACTTC
CDR3: CASGLSMREQYF

D: NA
J: TRBJ2-7
V: TRBV4-2
size: NA
DNA: TGTGCCAGCAGCCTATGGGAAACCTACGAGCAGTACTTC
CDR3: CASSLWETYEQYF

D: TRBD2
J: TRBJ2-3
V: TRBV7-2
size: few
DNA: TGTGCCAGCAGCACCGGAGCGGGAGGGCAAAAAGATACGCAGTATTTT
CDR3: CASSTGAGGQKDTQYF

D: NA
J: TRBJ2-3
V: TRBV5-1
size: NA
DNA: TGCGCCAGCAGCTTGGCCTATGGGGGTGCAGATACGCAGTATTTT
CDR3: CASSLAYGGADTQYF

D: NA
J: TRBJ1-6
V: TRBV27
size: NA
DNA: TGTGCCAGCAGCCTAAAGGGGCTGGGGCCGTATAATTCACCCCTCCACTTT
CDR3: CASSLKGLGPYNSPLHF

D: NA
J: TRBJ1-1
V: TRBV29-1
size: NA
DNA: TGCAGCGTTGCCTTCCCGGCAGGGTTTAGGACTGAAGCTTTCTTT
CDR3: CSVAFPAGFRTEAFF

D: TRBD1
J: TRBJ2-6
V: TRBV5-6
size: NA
DNA: TGTGCCAGCAGCTCAGGGACAGGTGGAGCTGGGGCCAACGTCCTGACTTTC
CDR3: CASSSGTGGAGANVLTF

D: NA
J: TRBJ2-5
V: TRBV12-3/TRBV12-4
size: NA
DNA: TGTGCCAGCACTTTCGGAGGGGCGGGGGAGACCCAGTACTTC
CDR3: CASTFGGAGETQYF

D: NA
J: TRBJ1-2
V: TRBV5-6
size: NA
DNA: TGTGCCAGCAGCTTGCGACCCGATGTAAACTATGGCTACACCTTC
CDR3: CASSLRPDVNYGYTF

D: NA
J: TRBJ1-1
V: TRBV5-1
size: NA
DNA: TGCGCCAGCAGCTTGGGAGGGGTTGAAGCTTTCTTT
CDR3: CASSLGGVEAFF

D: NA
J: TRBJ1-1
V: TRBV7-2
size: NA
DNA: TGTGCCAGCAGCTTATATGGGACGGCGAACACTGAAGCTTTCTTT
CDR3: CASSLYGTANTEAFF

D: TRBD2
J: TRBJ2-1
V: TRBV20-1
size: few
DNA: TGCAGTGGCTCTCCGCGGGAGTGGGGCAATGAGCAGTTCTTC
CDR3: CSGSPREWGNEQFF

D: NA
J: TRBJ2-1
V: TRBV7-2
size: NA
DNA: TGTGCCAGCAGCTTACACGTGGGAGGAGGGTACAGTGAGCAGTTCTTC
CDR3: CASSLHVGGGYSEQFF

D: NA
J: TRBJ1-3
V: TRBV7-2
size: once
DNA: TGTGCCAGCAGCTTAGCGTGGAGAAACACCATATATTTT
CDR3: CASSLAWRNTIYF

D: TRBD2
J: TRBJ2-1
V: TRBV7-2
size: NA
DNA: TGTGCCAGCAGTCCCTTTGGCGGGAGGGGGAAGGAGCAGTTCTTC
CDR3: CASSPFGGRGKEQFF

D: TRBD2
J: TRBJ2-7
V: TRBV6-6
size: few
DNA: TGTGCCAGCAGTTGGACTAGCGGGGTTCCCTACGAGCAGTACTTC
CDR3: CASSWTSGVPYEQYF

D: NA
J: TRBJ2-1
V: TRBV7-6
size: NA
DNA: TGTGCCAGCAGCTCTCCACCGGGACAATCTTATAATGAGCAGTTCTTC
CDR3: CASSSPPGQSYNEQFF

D: NA
J: TRBJ2-5
V: TRBV4-2
size: NA
DNA: TGTGCCAGCAGCCGTACGGACAAGTCAGCGGCCCAGTACTTC
CDR3: CASSRTDKSAAQYF

D: TRBD1
J: TRBJ2-4
V: TRBV18
size: NA
DNA: TGTGCCAGCTCGCCGGGACAGGGCGAAAACATTCAGTACTTC
CDR3: CASSPGQGENIQYF

D: NA
J: TRBJ1-1
V: TRBV2
size: NA
DNA: TGTGCCAGCAGTCTAAGGGAGTCCACTGAAGCTTTCTTT
CDR3: CASSLRESTEAFF

D: NA
J: TRBJ2-7
V: TRBV20-1
size: NA
DNA: TGCAGTGCTTCTTACCCCTCCTACGAGCAGTACTTC
CDR3: CSASYPSYEQYF

D: TRBD1
J: TRBJ2-3
V: TRBV20-1
size: NA
DNA: TGCAGTGCTGTAGACAGGGGGCCAGATACGCAGTATTTT
CDR3: CSAVDRGPDTQYF

D: NA
J: TRBJ2-3
V: TRBV5-1
size: NA
DNA: TGCGCCAGCAGTCCCGCGGTGAGCACAGATACGCAGTATTTT
CDR3: CASSPAVSTDTQYF

D: NA
J: TRBJ1-4
V: TRBV7-9
size: few
DNA: TGTGCCAGCAGCTCCCAACCTGAAAAACTGTTTTTT
CDR3: CASSSQPEKLFF

D: NA
J: TRBJ2-3
V: TRBV3-1
size: NA
DNA: TGTGCCAGCAGCCAAGATCTGAGGCGCAACGGCGGGCCAGATACGCAGTATTTT
CDR3: CASSQDLRRNGGPDTQYF

D: NA
J: TRBJ2-3
V: TRBV7-9
size: once
DNA: TGTGCCAGCAGCTTAAACGGAGGGACCCCGGATACGCAGTATTTT
CDR3: CASSLNGGTPDTQYF

D: TRBD2
J: TRBJ2-1
V: TRBV6-6
size: NA
DNA: TGTGCCAGCAGTTACCCGGGACTAACATACAATGAGCAGTTCTTC
CDR3: CASSYPGLTYNEQFF

D: NA
J: TRBJ1-2
V: TRBV5-1
size: NA
DNA: TGCGCCAGCAGCTTGGGGGGCCAAAACTATGGCTACACCTTC
CDR3: CASSLGGQNYGYTF

D: NA
J: TRBJ1-2
V: TRBV7-8
size: NA
DNA: TGCGCCAGCAGCGGAGCGCAGTGGCTCGGCTACACCTTC
CDR3: CASSGAQWLGYTF

D: TRBD2
J: TRBJ2-7
V: TRBV20-1
size: few
DNA: TGCAGTGCCGAATCCACACTAGCGACACCCTACGAGCAGTACTTC
CDR3: CSAESTLATPYEQYF

D: NA
J: TRBJ2-1
V: TRBV10-3
size: few
DNA: TGTGCCATCGGGTTGGGGGCGTACAATGAGCAGTTCTTC
CDR3: CAIGLGAYNEQFF

D: NA
J: TRBJ2-6
V: TRBV7-9
size: NA
DNA: TGTGCCAGCAGCCTGGCGGAGGGGGGCTTTAGCTCTGGGGCCAACGTCCTGACTTTC
CDR3: CASSLAEGGFSSGANVLTF

D: TRBD1
J: TRBJ2-7
V: TRBV5-6
size: NA
DNA: TGTGCCAGCAGCCCTGGGACAGGGCAGTTCTACGAGCAGTACTTC
CDR3: CASSPGTGQFYEQYF

D: TRBD2
J: TRBJ2-2
V: TRBV5-1
size: NA
DNA: TGCGCCAGCAGCCTGGCCTCTAGCGGGAGGGCCGGGGAGCTGTTTTTT
CDR3: CASSLASSGRAGELFF

D: NA
J: TRBJ2-7
V: TRBV7-2
size: few
DNA: TGTGCCAGCAGCCCCATCCCGGGTTCCTCCTACGAGCAGTACTTC
CDR3: CASSPIPGSSYEQYF

D: TRBD1
J: TRBJ1-3
V: TRBV12-3/TRBV12-4
size: NA
DNA: TGTGCCAGCAGTTGGGGGCAGGGGGTCAATGGAAACACCATATATTTT
CDR3: CASSWGQGVNGNTIYF

D: NA
J: TRBJ1-2
V: TRBV27
size: NA
DNA: NA
CDR3: CASSFAQGAQGCTF

D: TRBD2
J: TRBJ2-1
V: TRBV20-1
size: few
DNA: TGCAGTGCTTGGGCTCACCGGGGCCGCGGGGGTAATGAGCAGTTCTTC
CDR3: CSAWAHRGRGGNEQFF

D: NA
J: TRBJ2-7
V: TRBV29-1
size: NA
DNA: TGCAGCGTTGAGACGGACGGGGGCTACGAGCAGTACTTC
CDR3: CSVETDGGYEQYF

D: TRBD1
J: TRBJ2-7
V: TRBV4-3
size: few
DNA: TGCGCCAGCAGCATAGGGACAGGGACCTACGAGCAGTACTTC
CDR3: CASSIGTGTYEQYF

D: NA
J: TRBJ1-1
V: TRBV29-1
size: NA
DNA: TGCAGCGTTGTGAGAGGCCGAGACACTGAAGCTTTCTTT
CDR3: CSVVRGRDTEAFF

D: NA
J: TRBJ2-5
V: TRBV5-5
size: NA
DNA: TGTGCCAGCAGCTTGGGACTGATTCAAGAGACCCAGTACTTC
CDR3: CASSLGLIQETQYF

D: TRBD2
J: TRBJ2-3
V: TRBV7-2
size: few
DNA: TGTGCCAGCAGCTTAAATTCCGGGACTAATACGCAGTATTTT
CDR3: CASSLNSGTNTQYF

D: NA
J: TRBJ2-7
V: TRBV6-5
size: NA
DNA: TGTGCCAGCAGACGGACTACACACTACGAGCAGTACTTC
CDR3: CASRRTTHYEQYF

D: TRBD1
J: TRBJ1-1
V: TRBV12-3/TRBV12-4
size: NA
DNA: TGTGCCAGCAGTTCAACAGGGGGCCAGACTGAAGCTTTCTTT
CDR3: CASSSTGGQTEAFF

D: NA
J: TRBJ2-5
V: TRBV6-6
size: NA
DNA: TGTGCCAGCAGACCCCGGGAAGAGACCCAGTACTTC
CDR3: CASRPREETQYF

D: TRBD1
J: TRBJ2-7
V: TRBV5-1
size: NA
DNA: TGCGCCAGCAGCTTCGGACAGGGGCATTACGAGCAGTACTTC
CDR3: CASSFGQGHYEQYF

D: TRBD2
J: TRBJ2-7
V: TRBV2
size: once
DNA: TGTGCCAGCGGGCTAGCGGAAAACAATGAGCAGTACTTC
CDR3: CASGLAENNEQYF

D: TRBD2
J: TRBJ2-5
V: TRBV10-3
size: NA
DNA: TGTGCCATCACAGGGCTAGCGGGAGGTAGAGAGACCCAGTACTTC
CDR3: CAITGLAGGRETQYF